The 3 T cell receptor beta chains listed next were all sequenced from one sample in a study of blood T cell repertoires in COVID-19. Clones were sequenced by immunoSEQ multiplex PCR, and TCRdb holds only the in-frame ones, with some missing. The sample consists of roughly 150,000 clones, 70% to 80% of them appearing once. Sequencing input: peripheral blood. All receptors come from a man in his sixties with acute or convalescent COVID-19.

The gene calls are TRBV11-2 and TRBJ2-7, with 7 bases fitting TRBD1. V dropped 0 bases and J dropped 2; count of bases not matched to a gene: 1. From germline, CDR1 is SGHAT and CDR2 FQNNGV. This CDR3 comprises 14 residues. The CDR3 spells CASSLEQGPYEQYF. The CDR3 nucleotides read TGTGCCAGCAGCTTAGAACAGGGGCCCTACGAGCAGTACTTC.

V is TRBV19 and J is TRBJ2-2, with 13 nucleotides matching TRBD2. The CDR3 consists of 17 residues. Per germline, CDR1 LNHDA and CDR2 SQIVND (reference sequence). J lost 6 bases, V lost 5 bases, and 9 bases had no gene match. The CDR3 DNA is TGTGCCAGTAGTGTTGGACTAGCGGGGGTAGGGGCCGGGGAGCTGTTTTTT. Translation gives CASSVGLAGVGAGELFF.

The chain carries TRBV12-3 or TRBV12-4 and TRBJ2-1, with D possibly being TRBD1 (6 bases). The CDR3 loop spans 13 amino acids. V was clipped by 6 bases and J by 6 bases, with 12 bases between them. CDR3 protein: CASRPDRSNEQFF. CDR3 DNA: TGTGCCAGCAGACCGGACAGATCCAATGAGCAGTTCTTC.